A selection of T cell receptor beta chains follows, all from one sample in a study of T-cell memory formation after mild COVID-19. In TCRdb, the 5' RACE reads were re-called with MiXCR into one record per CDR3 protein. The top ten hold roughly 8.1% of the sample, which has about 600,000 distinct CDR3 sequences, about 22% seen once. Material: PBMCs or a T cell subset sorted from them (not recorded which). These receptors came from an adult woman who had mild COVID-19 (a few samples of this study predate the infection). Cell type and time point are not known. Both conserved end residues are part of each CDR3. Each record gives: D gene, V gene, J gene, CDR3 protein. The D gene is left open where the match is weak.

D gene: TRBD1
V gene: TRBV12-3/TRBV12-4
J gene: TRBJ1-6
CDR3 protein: CASRVDRGNSPLHF

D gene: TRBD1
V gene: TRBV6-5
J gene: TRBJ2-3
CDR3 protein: CASSPFRGRTDTQYF

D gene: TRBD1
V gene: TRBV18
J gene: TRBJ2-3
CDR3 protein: CASSSQTGVTDTQYF

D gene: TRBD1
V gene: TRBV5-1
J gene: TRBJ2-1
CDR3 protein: CASSLRQGAGNEQFF

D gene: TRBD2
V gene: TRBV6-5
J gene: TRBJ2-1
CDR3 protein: CASGGWGLAGEQRSYNEQFF

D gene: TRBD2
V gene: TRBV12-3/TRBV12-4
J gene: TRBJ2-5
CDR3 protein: CASRTSVQETQYF

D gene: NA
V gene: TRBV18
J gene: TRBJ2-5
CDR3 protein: CASSPLTLTGGKETQYF

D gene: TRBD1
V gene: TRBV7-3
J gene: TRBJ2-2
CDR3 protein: CASSFLGTGESGGELFF

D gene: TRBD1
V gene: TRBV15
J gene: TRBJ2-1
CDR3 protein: CATSRGRTGAYNEQFF

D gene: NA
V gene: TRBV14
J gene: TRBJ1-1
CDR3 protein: CARTRQAMNTEAFF